This T cell receptor beta chain was documented in a study of identical twins. In TCRdb, the 5' RACE reads were re-called with MiXCR into one record per CDR3 protein. The data show about 260,000 distinct CDR3 sequences, with about 7.3% seen just once and around 3.4% held by the top ten. The study, taken as a whole, reports: Low generation probability was overrepresented in out-of-frame alpha sequences shared by twins.

Points on this clonotype: Antigen: not known.

Trimming shortened V by 0 bases and J by 4 bases, and 6 bases separated the two germline ends. Germline V gives CDR1 DFQATT, CDR2 SNEGSKA (reference sequence). This CDR3 contains 13 residues. These same records also appear under a second study, on yellow fever vaccine responses in identical twins. That source notes: Twins' T cell vaccine responses reportedly looked partly convergent, partly personalized.

The chain joins TRBV20-1 to TRBJ2-2; D gene unclear. This sequence was found in a woman younger than 30 in good health. Sequenced input: memory (CD45RO+) T cells sorted from blood. CDR3 loop: CSARDRTTGELFF. The CDR3 DNA follows: TGCAGTGCTAGAGACCGGACCACCGGGGAGCTGTTTTTT.